Listed below are T cell receptor beta chains from one sample, sequenced in a study of CD8+CD57+ T cells in acquired aplastic anemia. From the reads, TCRdb called clonotypes with MiXCR, one entry per CDR3 protein. The sample contains more than 150,000 distinct CDR3 sequences, 48% of which appear only once. Sequencing input: sorted CD4+, CD8+, or CD8+CD57+ T cells (not recorded which) from PBMCs. The receptors shown here come from a human donor with aplastic anemia. CDR3s include the opening cysteine and the closing phenylalanine or tryptophan. Fields, in order: V gene, D gene, J gene, clone size, CDR3 DNA, CDR3 protein. The D gene is left open where the match is weak. Clone size, where shown, is once, few, many, or a class for clones that have expanded.

TRBV2	NA	TRBJ1-5	NA	TGTGCCAGCAGTGGGCCAGGGAGAAATCAGCCCCAGCATTTT	CASSGPGRNQPQHF
TRBV20-1	NA	TRBJ1-5	many	TGCAGTGCTAGACCAGGGGCCCCGATCGGCAATCAGCCCCAGCATTTT	CSARPGAPIGNQPQHF
TRBV11-1	NA	TRBJ2-1	NA	TGTGCCAGCAGCCTTCGAACTCACAACTACAATGAGCAGTTCTTC	CASSLRTHNYNEQFF
TRBV20-1	NA	TRBJ2-5	NA	TGCAGTGCTAGAGATCTCCAGACCCAGTACTTC	CSARDLQTQYF
TRBV18	NA	TRBJ2-6	NA	TGTGCCAGCTCACCACAGAGGAACTCTGGGGCCAACGTCCTGACTTTC	CASSPQRNSGANVLTF
TRBV15	TRBD1	TRBJ2-7	NA	TGCGCCACCAGCGAATACAGGGGAAGGGGCGAGCAGTACTTC	CATSEYRGRGEQYF
TRBV24-1	TRBD1	TRBJ2-1	NA	TGTGCCACCAGTGGACAGGGCTTAGGTGAGCAGCTCTTC	CATSGQGLGEQLF
TRBV5-1	TRBD1	TRBJ2-7	many	TGCGCCAGCAGCTGGGGACAGGGGGTAGATGAGCAGTACTTC	CASSWGQGVDEQYF
TRBV29-1	TRBD1	TRBJ2-7	NA	TGCAGCGTCGACCCGGGACAGGAGAGTTACGAGCAGTACTTC	CSVDPGQESYEQYF
TRBV7-7	TRBD2	TRBJ2-7	NA	TGTGCCAGCAGTCGACCTAGCGGGGGGGCCTACGAGCAGTACTTC	CASSRPSGGAYEQYF
TRBV6-5	NA	TRBJ1-4	NA	TGTGCCAGCAGTTACTCTTACAGCGACGCAACTAATGAAAAACTGTTTTTT	CASSYSYSDATNEKLFF
TRBV5-1	NA	TRBJ2-7	many	TGCGCCAGCAGCTCGAGCCTATACGAGCAGTACTTC	CASSSSLYEQYF
TRBV7-3	TRBD2	TRBJ2-7	NA	TGTGCCAGCAGCTTAGCGGCTAGCGGCCACGAGCAGTACTTC	CASSLAASGHEQYF
TRBV19	NA	TRBJ1-5	NA	TGTGCCAGTAGTATAGTACATTCTAGCAATCAGCGCCAGCATTTT	CASSIVHSSNQRQHF
TRBV29-1	NA	TRBJ2-3	NA	TGCAGCGTTGAAAGGGCGCAAGTTCCAGATACGCAGTATTTT	CSVERAQVPDTQYF
TRBV12-3/TRBV12-4	NA	TRBJ1-5	NA	TGTGCCAGCAGTCCCAGCGGGGGACTGCTCAATCAGCCCCAGCATTTT	CASSPSGGLLNQPQHF
TRBV28	TRBD1	TRBJ1-2	NA	TGTGCCAGCACCGCCCCAGGGGGTGGCTACACCTTC	CASTAPGGGYTF
TRBV24-1	NA	TRBJ2-2	many	TGTGCCACCAGTGGACAGTACCCCGGGGAGCTGTTTTTT	CATSGQYPGELFF
TRBV20-1	NA	TRBJ1-1	many	TGCAGTGCTAGTGGGTGGGGATTGAACGCTGAAGCTTTCTTT	CSASGWGLNAEAFF
TRBV15	TRBD1	TRBJ1-5	NA	TGTGCCACCAGCAGTTGGGGACAGGGGAATCAGCCCCAGCATTTT	CATSSWGQGNQPQHF
TRBV24-1	NA	TRBJ2-7	NA	TGTGCCACCAGTGATGGAATCCGGTGGGGCAGGGACGAGCAGTACTTC	CATSDGIRWGRDEQYF
TRBV5-1	NA	TRBJ1-6	NA	TGCGCCAGCAGCTTGGGGGGTCCTGGTAATTCACCCCTCCACTTT	CASSLGGPGNSPLHF
TRBV7-2	NA	TRBJ1-2	NA	TGTGCCAGCAGCTCGGGACGGAACTATGGCTACACCTTC	CASSSGRNYGYTF
TRBV7-3	TRBD2	TRBJ2-7	NA	TGTGCCAGCGGAACTAGCGGGGGTTACGAGCAGTACTTC	CASGTSGGYEQYF
TRBV10-3	NA	TRBJ2-7	NA	TGTGCCATCAGTGAGGGCAGGGGACCCTACGAGCAGTACTTC	CAISEGRGPYEQYF
TRBV20-1	NA	TRBJ1-2	NA	TGCAGTGCTGAGCTGCCTCCCCTTCCGACGTGGGGCTACACCTTC	CSAELPPLPTWGYTF
TRBV19	NA	TRBJ1-5	NA	TGTGCCAGTAGTATAAACCGCAATCAGCCCCAGCATTTT	CASSINRNQPQHF
TRBV7-9	TRBD1	TRBJ2-3	NA	TGTGCCGATCAGGGGGCGGGAGATACGCAGTATTTT	CADQGAGDTQYF
TRBV20-1	NA	TRBJ1-1	many	TGCAGTGCTCGAGCGGCGTTGGGCACTGAAGCTTTCTTT	CSARAALGTEAFF
TRBV10-3	NA	TRBJ2-7	NA	TGTGCCAGCCGTGCCAGGGGGGGGGCTTCTACCTACGAGCAGTACTTC	CASRARGGASTYEQYF
TRBV7-2	NA	TRBJ2-5	NA	TGTGCCAGCAGCCAGACAGCTGAGACCCAGTACTTC	CASSQTAETQYF
TRBV20-1	NA	TRBJ2-1	NA	TGCAGTGCTAGCCCAGCGGACTCCTACAATGAGCAGTTCTTC	CSASPADSYNEQFF
TRBV10-3	NA	TRBJ1-6	NA	TGTGCCATCAGTGAGTCGACGGATTCACCCCTCCACTTT	CAISESTDSPLHF
TRBV7-8	NA	TRBJ2-3	few	TGTGCCAGCACTCGGAGCCGCACAGATACGCAGTATTTT	CASTRSRTDTQYF
TRBV7-6	NA	TRBJ1-1	few	TGTGCCAGCGGGACAAACACTGAAGCTTTCTTT	CASGTNTEAFF
TRBV20-1	NA	TRBJ2-1	many	TGCAGTGCCTTTCGCGGTATTGAACTCAATGAGCAGTTCTTC	CSAFRGIELNEQFF
TRBV7-3	NA	TRBJ2-2	NA	TGTGCCAGCAGCAAACCTGGCACCGGGGAGCTGTTTTTT	CASSKPGTGELFF
TRBV7-9	NA	TRBJ1-4	few	TGTGCCAGCAGCCCCGGACTCAATGAAAAACTGTTTTTT	CASSPGLNEKLFF
TRBV15	NA	TRBJ1-1	NA	TGTGCCACCAGCAGAGCCCCGCTGGCAACCACTGAAGCTTTCTTT	CATSRAPLATTEAFF
TRBV11-3	NA	TRBJ2-5	many	TGTGCCAGCAGCGAGGGAGGTAGCAGGGTGGGAGAGACCCAGTACTTC	CASSEGGSRVGETQYF
TRBV24-1	NA	TRBJ2-3	NA	TGTGCCACCGGTGATTTGAGCAGGGACGACACGGATACGCAGTATTTT	CATGDLSRDDTDTQYF
TRBV18	NA	TRBJ2-3	few	TGTGCCAGCTCGAGAGGACAGCACACAGATACGCAGTATTTT	CASSRGQHTDTQYF
TRBV7-2	NA	TRBJ2-5	few	TGTGCCAGCAGCTCCGGGGGGCAGGAGACCCAGTACTTC	CASSSGGQETQYF
TRBV7-8	NA	TRBJ1-5	NA	TGTGCCAGCAGGCCGCTGGGGGGGCTCAGCTCTCAGCCCCAGCATTTT	CASRPLGGLSSQPQHF
TRBV7-8	TRBD1	TRBJ2-3	NA	TGTGCCAGCAGCTCTGAACCGGGACAGGCTACAGATACGCAGTATTTT	CASSSEPGQATDTQYF
TRBV12-3/TRBV12-4	TRBD2	TRBJ2-2	many	TGTGCCAGCAGTTTAACATCGGGGGGGCCGGTGGAGCTGTTTTTT	CASSLTSGGPVELFF
TRBV20-1	TRBD1	TRBJ1-1	many	TGCAGTGTGAGGACAGGTGAAGCTTTCTTT	CSVRTGEAFF
TRBV10-3	TRBD2	TRBJ2-3	NA	TGTGCCATCAGTGTTGGAGGGAGGGACACAGATACGCAGTATTTT	CAISVGGRDTDTQYF
TRBV15	TRBD1	TRBJ2-3	NA	TGTGCCACCAGCAGTAACTTCGGGACAGGGACGGATACGCAGTATTTT	CATSSNFGTGTDTQYF
TRBV11-2	NA	TRBJ2-5	NA	TGCGCCAGCAGCCTCCACTCCCGGACTATCGAACAAGAGACCCAGTACTTC	CASSLHSRTIEQETQYF